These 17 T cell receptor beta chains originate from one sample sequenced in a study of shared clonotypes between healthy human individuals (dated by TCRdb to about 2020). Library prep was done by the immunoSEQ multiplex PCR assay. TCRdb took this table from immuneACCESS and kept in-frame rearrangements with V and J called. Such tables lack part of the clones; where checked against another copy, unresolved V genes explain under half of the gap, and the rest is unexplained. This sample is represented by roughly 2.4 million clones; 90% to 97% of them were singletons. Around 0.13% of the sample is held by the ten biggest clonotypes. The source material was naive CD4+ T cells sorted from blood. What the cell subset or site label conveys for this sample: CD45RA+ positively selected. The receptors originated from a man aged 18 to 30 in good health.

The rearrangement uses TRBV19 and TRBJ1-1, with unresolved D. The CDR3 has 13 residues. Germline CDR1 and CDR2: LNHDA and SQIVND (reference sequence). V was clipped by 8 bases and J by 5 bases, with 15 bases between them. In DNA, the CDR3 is TGTGCCAGTGCCCACGGAGGGAGGACTGAAGCTTTCTTT. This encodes CASAHGGRTEAFF.

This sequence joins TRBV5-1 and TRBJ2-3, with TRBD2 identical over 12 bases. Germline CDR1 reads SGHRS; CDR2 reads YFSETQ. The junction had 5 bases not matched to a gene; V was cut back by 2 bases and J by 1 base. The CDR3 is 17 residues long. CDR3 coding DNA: TGCGCCAGCAGCTTTTCCGGGACTAGCGGGCGCACAGATACGCAGTATTTT. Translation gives CASSFSGTSGRTDTQYF.

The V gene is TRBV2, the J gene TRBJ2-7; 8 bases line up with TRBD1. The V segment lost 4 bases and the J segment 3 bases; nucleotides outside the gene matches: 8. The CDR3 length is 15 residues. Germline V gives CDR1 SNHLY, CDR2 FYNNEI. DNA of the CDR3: TGTGCCAGCAGTGGTTCCGGACAGGGAAACTACGAGCAGTACTTC. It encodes CASSGSGQGNYEQYF.

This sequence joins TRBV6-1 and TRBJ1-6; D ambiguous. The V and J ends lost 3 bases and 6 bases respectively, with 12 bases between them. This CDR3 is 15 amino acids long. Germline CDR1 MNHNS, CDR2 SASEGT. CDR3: CASSDGGRINSPLHF. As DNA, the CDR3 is TGTGCCAGCAGTGATGGCGGGCGGATTAATTCACCCCTCCACTTT.

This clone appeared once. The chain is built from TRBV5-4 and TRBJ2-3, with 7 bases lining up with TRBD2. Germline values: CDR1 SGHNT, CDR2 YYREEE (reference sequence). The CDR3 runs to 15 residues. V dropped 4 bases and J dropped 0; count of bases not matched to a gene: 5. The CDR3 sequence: CASSPGGSSTDTQYF. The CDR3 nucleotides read TGTGCCAGCAGCCCCGGGGGGTCTAGCACAGATACGCAGTATTTT. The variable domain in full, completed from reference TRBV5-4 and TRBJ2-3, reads ETGVTQSPTHLIKTRGQQVTLRCSSQSGHNTVSWYQQALGQGPQFIFQYYREEENGRGNFPPRFSGLQFPNYSSELNVNALELDDSALYLCASSPGGSSTDTQYFGPGTRLTVL.

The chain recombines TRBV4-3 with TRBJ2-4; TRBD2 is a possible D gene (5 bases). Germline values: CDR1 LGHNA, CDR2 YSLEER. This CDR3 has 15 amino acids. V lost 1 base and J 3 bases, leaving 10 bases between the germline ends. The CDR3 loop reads CASSQALGVKNIQYF. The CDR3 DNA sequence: TGCGCCAGCAGCCAAGCCCTCGGGGTCAAAAACATTCAGTACTTC.

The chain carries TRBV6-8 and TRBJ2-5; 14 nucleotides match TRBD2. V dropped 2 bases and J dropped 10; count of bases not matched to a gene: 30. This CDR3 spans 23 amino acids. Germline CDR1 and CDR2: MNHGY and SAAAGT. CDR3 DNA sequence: TGTGCCAGCAGTTACACTGGCAATCAACGACGACTAGCGGGAGGGTCAGATAGTTCGGGCCAGTACTTC. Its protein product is CASSYTGNQRRLAGGSDSSGQYF.

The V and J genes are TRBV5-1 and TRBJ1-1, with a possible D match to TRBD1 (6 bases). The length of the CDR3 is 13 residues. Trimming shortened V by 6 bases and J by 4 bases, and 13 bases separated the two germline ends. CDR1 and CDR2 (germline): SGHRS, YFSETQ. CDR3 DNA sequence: TGCGCCAGCACGACAGGTAGTAGCACTGAAGCTTTCTTT. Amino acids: CASTTGSSTEAFF.

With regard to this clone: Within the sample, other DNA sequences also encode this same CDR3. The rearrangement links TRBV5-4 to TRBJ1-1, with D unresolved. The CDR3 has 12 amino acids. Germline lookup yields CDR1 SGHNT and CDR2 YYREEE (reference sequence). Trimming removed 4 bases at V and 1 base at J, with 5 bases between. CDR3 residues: CASSPGNTEAFF. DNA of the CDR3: TGTGCCAGCAGCCCGGGGAACACTGAAGCTTTCTTT.

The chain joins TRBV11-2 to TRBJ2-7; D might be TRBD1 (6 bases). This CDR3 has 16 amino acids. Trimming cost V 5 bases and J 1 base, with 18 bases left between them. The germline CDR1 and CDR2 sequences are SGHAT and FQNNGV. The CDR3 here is CASSLLSGTQSYEQYF. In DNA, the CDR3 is TGTGCCAGCAGCCTTCTATCTGGGACACAGTCCTACGAGCAGTACTTC.

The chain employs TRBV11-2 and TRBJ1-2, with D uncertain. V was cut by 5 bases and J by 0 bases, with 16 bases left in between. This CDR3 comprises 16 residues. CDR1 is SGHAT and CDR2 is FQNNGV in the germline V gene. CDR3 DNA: TGTGCCAGCAGCCGGATTGTAAATCCCCCTAACTATGGCTACACCTTC. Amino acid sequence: CASSRIVNPPNYGYTF.

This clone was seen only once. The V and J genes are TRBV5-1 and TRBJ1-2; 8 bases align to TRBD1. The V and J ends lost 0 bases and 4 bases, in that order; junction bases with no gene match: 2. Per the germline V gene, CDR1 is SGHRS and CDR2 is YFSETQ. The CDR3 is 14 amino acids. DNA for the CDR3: TGCGCCAGCAGCTTGGGCAGGGGGCCCTATGGCTACACCTTC. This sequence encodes CASSLGRGPYGYTF.

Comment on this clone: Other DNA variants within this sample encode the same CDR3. The CDR3 is CASSLVGTQETQYF. As DNA, the CDR3 is TGTGCCAGCAGCTTAGTGGGTACCCAAGAGACCCAGTACTTC. The genes are TRBV7-2 and TRBJ2-5; D gene uncertain. From germline, CDR1 is SGHTA and CDR2 FQGNSA. Trimming pared 1 base from V and 1 base from J, leaving 7 bases between. This CDR3 region has 14 residues.

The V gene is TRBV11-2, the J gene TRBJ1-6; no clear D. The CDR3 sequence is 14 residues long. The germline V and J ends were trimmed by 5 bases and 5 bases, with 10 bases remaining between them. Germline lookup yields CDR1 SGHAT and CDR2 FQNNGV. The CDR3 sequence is CASSHGPNNSPLHF. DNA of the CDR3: TGTGCCAGCAGCCACGGGCCCAATAATTCACCCCTCCACTTT.

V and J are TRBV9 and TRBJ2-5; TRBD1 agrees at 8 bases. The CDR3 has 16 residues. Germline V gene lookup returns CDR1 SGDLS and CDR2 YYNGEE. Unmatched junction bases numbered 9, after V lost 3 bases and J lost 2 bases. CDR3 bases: TGTGCCAGCAGCGCGCGGACAGGGAAAGGGCAAGAGACCCAGTACTTC. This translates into CASSARTGKGQETQYF.

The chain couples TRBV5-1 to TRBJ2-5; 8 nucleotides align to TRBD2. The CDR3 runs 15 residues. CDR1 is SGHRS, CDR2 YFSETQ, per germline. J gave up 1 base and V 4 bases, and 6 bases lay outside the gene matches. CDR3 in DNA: TGCGCCAGCAGCCCCGGACTAGCCCCCCAAGAGACCCAGTACTTC. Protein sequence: CASSPGLAPQETQYF.

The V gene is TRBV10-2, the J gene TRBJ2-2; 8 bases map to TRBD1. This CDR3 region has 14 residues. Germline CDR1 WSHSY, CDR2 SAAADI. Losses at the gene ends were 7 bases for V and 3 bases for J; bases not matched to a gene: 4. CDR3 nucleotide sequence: TGCGCCAGCAAGCCAGGGGGCGACACCGGGGAGCTGTTTTTT. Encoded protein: CASKPGGDTGELFF.